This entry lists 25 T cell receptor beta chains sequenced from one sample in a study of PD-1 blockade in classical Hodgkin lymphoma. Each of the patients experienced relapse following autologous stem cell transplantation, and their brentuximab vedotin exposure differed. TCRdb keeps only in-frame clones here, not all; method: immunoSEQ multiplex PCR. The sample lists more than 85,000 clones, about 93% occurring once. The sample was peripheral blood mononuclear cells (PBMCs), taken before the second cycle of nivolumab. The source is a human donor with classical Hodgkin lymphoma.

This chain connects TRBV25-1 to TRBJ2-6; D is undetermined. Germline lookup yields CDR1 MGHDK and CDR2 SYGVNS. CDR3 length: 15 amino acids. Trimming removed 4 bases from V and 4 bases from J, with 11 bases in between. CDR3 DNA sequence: TGTGCCAGCAGTGGTACATGGGCGGGGGCCAACGTCCTGACTTTC. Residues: CASSGTWAGANVLTF.

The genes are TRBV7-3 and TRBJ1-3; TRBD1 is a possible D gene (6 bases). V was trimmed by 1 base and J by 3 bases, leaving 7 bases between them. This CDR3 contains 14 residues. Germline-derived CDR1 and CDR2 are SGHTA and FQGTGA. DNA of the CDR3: TGTGCCAGCAGCTTAAACAGGGATGGAAACACCATATATTTT. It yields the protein CASSLNRDGNTIYF.

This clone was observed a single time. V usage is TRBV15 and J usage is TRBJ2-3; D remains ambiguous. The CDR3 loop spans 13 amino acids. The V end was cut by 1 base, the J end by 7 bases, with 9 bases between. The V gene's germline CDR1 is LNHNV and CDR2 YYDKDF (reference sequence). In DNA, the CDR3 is TGTGCCACCAGCAGAGGTACTATTTATACGCAGTATTTT. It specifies CATSRGTIYTQYF.

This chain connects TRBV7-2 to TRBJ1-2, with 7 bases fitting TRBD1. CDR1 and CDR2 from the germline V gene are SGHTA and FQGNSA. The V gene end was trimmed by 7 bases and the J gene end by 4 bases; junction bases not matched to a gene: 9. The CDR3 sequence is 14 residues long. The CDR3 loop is CASTEGARVYGYTF. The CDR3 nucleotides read TGTGCCAGCACCGAGGGGGCGCGGGTCTATGGCTACACCTTC. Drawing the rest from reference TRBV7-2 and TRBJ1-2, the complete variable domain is GAGVSQSPSNKVTEKGKDVELRCDPISGHTALYWYRQSLGQGLEFLIYFQGNSAPDKSGLPSDRFSAERTGGSVSTLTIQRTQQEDSAVYLCASTEGARVYGYTFGSGTRLTVV.

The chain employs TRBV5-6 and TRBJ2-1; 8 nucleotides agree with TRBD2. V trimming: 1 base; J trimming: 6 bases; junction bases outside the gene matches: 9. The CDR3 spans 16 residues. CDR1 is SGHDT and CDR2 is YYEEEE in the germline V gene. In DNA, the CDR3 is TGTGCCAGCAGCTTGTTTCGACTAGCGAGATCCAATGAGCAGTTCTTC. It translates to CASSLFRLARSNEQFF.

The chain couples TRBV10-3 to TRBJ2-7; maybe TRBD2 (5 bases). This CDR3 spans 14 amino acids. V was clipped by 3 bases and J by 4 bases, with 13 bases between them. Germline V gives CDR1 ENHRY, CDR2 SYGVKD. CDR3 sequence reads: CAISEVTRHYEQYF. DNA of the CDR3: TGTGCCATCAGTGAAGTTACTAGACATTACGAGCAGTACTTC.

The CDR3 DNA reads TGTGCCAGCAGCTTGGGTCGGACGGTCGCCGGGGAGCTGTTTTTT. Translating gives CASSLGRTVAGELFF. The J gene is TRBJ2-2, the V gene TRBV5-4; the D is unclear. CDR3 length: 15 residues. Germline V CDR1 and CDR2: SGHNT, YYREEE (reference sequence). V lost 0 bases and J 6 bases, leaving 12 bases between the germline ends.

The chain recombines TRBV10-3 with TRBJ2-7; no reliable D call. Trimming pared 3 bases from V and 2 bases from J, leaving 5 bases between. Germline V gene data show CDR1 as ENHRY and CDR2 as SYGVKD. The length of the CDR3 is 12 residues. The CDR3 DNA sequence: TGTGCCATCAGTGAACGGGCCTACGAGCAGTACTTC. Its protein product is CAISERAYEQYF.

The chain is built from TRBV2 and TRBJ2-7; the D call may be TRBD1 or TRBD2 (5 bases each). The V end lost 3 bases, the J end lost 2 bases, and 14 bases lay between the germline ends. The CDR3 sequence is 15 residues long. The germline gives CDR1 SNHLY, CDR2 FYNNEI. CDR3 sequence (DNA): TGTGCCAGCAGTGAGGGGGTTTTAGTACCCTACGAGCAGTACTTC. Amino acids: CASSEGVLVPYEQYF.

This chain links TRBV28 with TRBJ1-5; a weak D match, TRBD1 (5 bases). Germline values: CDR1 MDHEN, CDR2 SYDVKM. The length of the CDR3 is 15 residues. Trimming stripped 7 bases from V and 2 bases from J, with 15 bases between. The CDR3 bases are TGTGCCAGCAAAATCGGGAGGGGTGGCAATCAGCCCCAGCATTTT. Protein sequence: CASKIGRGGNQPQHF. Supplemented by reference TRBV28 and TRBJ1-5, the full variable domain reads DVKVTQSSRYLVKRTGEKVFLECVQDMDHENMFWYRQDPGLGLRLIYFSYDVKMKEKGDIPEGYSVSREKKERFSLILESASTNQTSMYLCASKIGRGGNQPQHFGDGTRLSIL.

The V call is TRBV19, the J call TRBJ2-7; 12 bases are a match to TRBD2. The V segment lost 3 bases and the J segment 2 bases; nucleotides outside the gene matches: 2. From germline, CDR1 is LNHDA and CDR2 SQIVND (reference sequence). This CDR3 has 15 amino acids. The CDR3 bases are TGTGCCAGTAGTATCAGACTAGCGGGAGCCTACGAGCAGTACTTC. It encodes CASSIRLAGAYEQYF.

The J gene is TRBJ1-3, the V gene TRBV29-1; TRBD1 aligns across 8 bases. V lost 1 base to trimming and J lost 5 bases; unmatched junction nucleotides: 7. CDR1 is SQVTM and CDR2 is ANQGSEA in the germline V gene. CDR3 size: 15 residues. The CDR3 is CSVEVLDRVRNTIYF. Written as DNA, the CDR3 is TGCAGCGTTGAAGTCCTGGACAGGGTCAGAAACACCATATATTTT.

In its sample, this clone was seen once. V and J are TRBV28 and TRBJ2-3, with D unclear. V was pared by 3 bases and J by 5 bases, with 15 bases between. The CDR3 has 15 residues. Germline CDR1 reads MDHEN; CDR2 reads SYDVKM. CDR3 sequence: CASSFRTQRGDTQYF. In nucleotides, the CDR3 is TGTGCCAGCAGTTTCAGGACCCAACGCGGAGATACGCAGTATTTT.

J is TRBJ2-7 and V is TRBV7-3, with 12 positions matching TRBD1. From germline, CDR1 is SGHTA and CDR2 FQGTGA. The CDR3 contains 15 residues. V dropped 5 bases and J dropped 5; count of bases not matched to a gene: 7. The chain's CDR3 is CASSIPGQGANEQYF. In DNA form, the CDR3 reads TGTGCCAGCAGCATTCCGGGACAGGGGGCCAACGAGCAGTACTTC.

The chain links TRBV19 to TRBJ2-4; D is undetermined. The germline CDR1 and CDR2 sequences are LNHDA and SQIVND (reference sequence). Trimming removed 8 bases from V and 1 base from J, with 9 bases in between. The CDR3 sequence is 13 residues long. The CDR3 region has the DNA TGTGCCAGTCAGAGTCTGGCCAAAAACATTCAGTACTTC. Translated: CASQSLAKNIQYF.

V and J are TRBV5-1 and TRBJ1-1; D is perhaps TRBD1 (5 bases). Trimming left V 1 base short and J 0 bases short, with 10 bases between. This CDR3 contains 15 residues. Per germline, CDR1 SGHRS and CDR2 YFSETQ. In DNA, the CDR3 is TGCGCCAGCAGCTTGTATCCGGACATGAACACTGAAGCTTTCTTT. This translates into CASSLYPDMNTEAFF.

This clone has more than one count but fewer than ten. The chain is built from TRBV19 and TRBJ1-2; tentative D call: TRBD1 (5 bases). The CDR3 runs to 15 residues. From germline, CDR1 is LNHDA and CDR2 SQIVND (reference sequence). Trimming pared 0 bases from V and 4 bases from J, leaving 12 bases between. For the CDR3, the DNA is TGTGCCAGTAGTATAGATCCCGGGGCCCGCTATGGCTACACCTTC. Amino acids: CASSIDPGARYGYTF.

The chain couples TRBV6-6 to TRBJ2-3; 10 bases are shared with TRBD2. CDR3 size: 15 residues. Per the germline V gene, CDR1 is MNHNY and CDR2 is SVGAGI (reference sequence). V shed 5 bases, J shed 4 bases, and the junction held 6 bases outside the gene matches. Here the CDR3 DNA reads TGTGCCAGCAGTCCGACTAGCGGGTGGCCAGATACGCAGTATTTT. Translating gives CASSPTSGWPDTQYF.

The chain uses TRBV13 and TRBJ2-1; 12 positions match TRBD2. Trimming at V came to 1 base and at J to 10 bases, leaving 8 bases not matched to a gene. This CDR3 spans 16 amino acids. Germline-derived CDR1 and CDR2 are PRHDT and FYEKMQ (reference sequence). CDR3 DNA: TGTGCCAGCAGCTTAGATGCTAGCGGGAGGGTGGTAGAGCAGTTCTTC. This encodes CASSLDASGRVVEQFF.

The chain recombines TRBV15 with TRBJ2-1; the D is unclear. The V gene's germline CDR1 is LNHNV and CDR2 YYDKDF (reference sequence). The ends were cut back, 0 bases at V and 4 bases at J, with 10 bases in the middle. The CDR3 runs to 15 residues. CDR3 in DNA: TGTGCCACCAGCAGAGAGCTAGGCCCTTACAATGAGCAGTTCTTC. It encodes CATSRELGPYNEQFF.

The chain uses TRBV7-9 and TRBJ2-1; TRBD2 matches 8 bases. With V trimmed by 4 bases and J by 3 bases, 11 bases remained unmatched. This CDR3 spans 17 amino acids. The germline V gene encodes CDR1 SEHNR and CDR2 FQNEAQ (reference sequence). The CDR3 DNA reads TGTGCCAGCAGCTCGCGGACTAGCAATGTGAGCTACAATGAGCAGTTCTTC. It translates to CASSSRTSNVSYNEQFF.

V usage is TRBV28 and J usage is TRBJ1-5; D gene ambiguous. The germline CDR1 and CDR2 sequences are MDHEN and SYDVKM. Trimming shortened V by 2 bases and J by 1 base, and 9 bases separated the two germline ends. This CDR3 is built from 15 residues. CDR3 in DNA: TGTGCCAGCAGTTTAAGCCTTAGCAGCAATCAGCCCCAGCATTTT. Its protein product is CASSLSLSSNQPQHF.

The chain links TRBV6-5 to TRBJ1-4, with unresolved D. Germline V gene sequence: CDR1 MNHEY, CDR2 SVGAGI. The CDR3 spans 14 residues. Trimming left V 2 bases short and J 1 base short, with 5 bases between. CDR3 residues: CASSYGRTNEKLFF. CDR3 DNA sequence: TGTGCCAGCAGTTACGGAAGAACTAATGAAAAACTGTTTTTT.

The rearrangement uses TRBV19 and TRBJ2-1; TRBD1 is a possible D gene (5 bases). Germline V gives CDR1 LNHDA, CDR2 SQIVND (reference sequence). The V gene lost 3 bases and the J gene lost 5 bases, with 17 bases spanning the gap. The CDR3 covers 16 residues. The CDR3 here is CASSMVGLFPHNEQFF. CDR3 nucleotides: TGTGCCAGTAGTATGGTGGGGCTCTTCCCCCACAATGAGCAGTTCTTC.

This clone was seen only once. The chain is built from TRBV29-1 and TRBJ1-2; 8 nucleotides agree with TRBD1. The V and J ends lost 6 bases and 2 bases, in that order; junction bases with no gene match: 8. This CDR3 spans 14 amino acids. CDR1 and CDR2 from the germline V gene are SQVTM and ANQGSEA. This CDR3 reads CSVLDRGSNYGYTF. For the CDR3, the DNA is TGCAGCGTCCTTGACAGGGGATCCAACTATGGCTACACCTTC.